This entry lists 5 T cell receptor beta chains sequenced from one sample in a study of identical twins (dated by TCRdb to between 2015 and 2016). To prepare the library, 5' RACE was applied. The sequencer was an Illumina HiSeq 2000. The raw public data were reprocessed by TCRdb itself: fastp quality trimming at Q25, MiXCR clonotype calling, in-frame beta chains only. Here each entry gathers all rows of one CDR3 protein and keeps the most common genes and DNA. Counted in this sample were a few hundred thousand distinct CDR3 sequences; about 8.3% of them appeared once. The ten largest clonotypes hold 3% of the sample. These data are also associated with another study on yellow fever vaccine responses in identical twins.

Sequences were obtained from CD8+ T cells sorted from blood. Source of these receptors: a woman younger than 35 in good health.

V and J are TRBV7-9 and TRBJ2-5; 7 positions agree with TRBD2. The CDR3 has 16 amino acids. Looked up from germline, CDR1 is SEHNR and CDR2 is FQNEAQ (reference sequence). V trimming: 2 bases; J trimming: 5 bases; junction bases outside the gene matches: 11. The CDR3 nucleotides read TGTGCCAGCAGCTTACGATGGGCGGGAGCTTTGGAGACCCAGTACTTC. Translated: CASSLRWAGALETQYF.

This clonotype was observed many times. The chain combines TRBV29-1 with TRBJ2-1; 7 nucleotides match TRBD1. Germline lookup yields CDR1 SQVTM and CDR2 ANQGSEA. With V trimmed by 7 bases and J by 6 bases, 12 bases remained unmatched. The CDR3 spans 14 residues. In nucleotides, the CDR3 is TGCAGCGCTGAGGGGAGACAGGGCCGCAATGAGCAGTTCTTC. This translates into CSAEGRQGRNEQFF.

V gene TRBV4-3 combines with J gene TRBJ2-7, with D hard to call. The germline V gene has CDR1 LGHNA and CDR2 YSLEER. Deletions cut 6 bases from V and 7 bases from J, with 16 bases between. The CDR3 extends over 13 amino acids. CDR3 amino acids: CASSDSAVREQYF. The DNA of the CDR3 is TGCGCCAGCAGTGATTCGGCGGTGAGGGAGCAGTACTTC.

This clonotype was found a few times. The chain carries TRBV9 and TRBJ2-3; 11 nucleotides agree with TRBD2. CDR1 is SGDLS and CDR2 is YYNGEE in the germline V gene. V lost 0 bases and J lost 7; bases outside the gene matches: 4. There are 15 residues in the CDR3. This chain's CDR3 is CASSVEGTSGNTQYF. The CDR3 DNA sequence: TGTGCCAGCAGCGTAGAAGGGACTAGCGGAAATACGCAGTATTTT.

The chain has TRBV27 and TRBJ2-3; possible D gene TRBD2, 6 bases. The germline CDR1 and CDR2 sequences are MNHEY and SMNVEV (reference sequence). The V and J ends lost 1 base and 1 base respectively, with 9 bases between them. The CDR3 is 15 amino acids. CDR3 loop: CASSLWPSGTDTQYF. The DNA for the CDR3 is TGTGCCAGCAGTTTATGGCCTAGCGGCACAGATACGCAGTATTTT.